Below, 10 T cell receptor beta chains from the same sample are listed, as sequenced in a study of multiple sclerosis patients with progressive multifocal leukoencephalopathy. Sequencing used immunoSEQ multiplex PCR; TCRdb keeps in-frame clones, though not all of them. The table lists 25,000 to 35,000 clones, 85% to 90% of them singletons, with about 1.6% in the top ten. Time point of the sample: 6 months of natalizumab therapy. The source material was PBMCs, sampled from a patient treated with natalizumab. The source is a human donor with multiple sclerosis.

This chain uses TRBV29-1 with TRBJ2-5, with D possibly being TRBD2 (5 bases). CDR1 SQVTM and CDR2 ANQGSEA come from the germline V gene. The CDR3 covers 12 residues. Trimming took off 4 bases at V and 1 base at J, with 7 bases between the two ends. For the CDR3, the DNA is TGCAGCGTTGGAGGACTCCAAGAGACCCAGTACTTC. This codes for CSVGGLQETQYF.

The chain links TRBV7-2 to TRBJ1-5; no clear D gene. Germline CDR1 SGHTA, CDR2 FQGNSA. The CDR3 has 12 residues. The ends were cut back, 7 bases at V and 2 bases at J, with 6 bases in the middle. CDR3 region: CASTPGNQPQHF. CDR3 nucleotide sequence: TGTGCCAGCACCCCTGGCAATCAGCCCCAGCATTTT.

J is TRBJ2-1 and V is TRBV4-3; D gene uncertain. The CDR3 loop spans 14 amino acids. V gave up 3 bases and J gave up 9 bases, with 15 bases separating them. Per germline, CDR1 LGHNA and CDR2 YSLEER. The CDR3 here is CASSHDQATPEQFF. DNA of the CDR3: TGCGCCAGCAGCCATGACCAGGCTACCCCTGAGCAGTTCTTC.

This chain connects TRBV28 to TRBJ1-2, with D tentatively TRBD1 (6 bases). Germline CDR1 MDHEN, CDR2 SYDVKM. Trimming removed 5 bases at V and 8 bases at J, with 18 bases between. CDR3 length: 14 amino acids. CDR3 bases: TGTGCCAGCAGTAGGACTTCAGGGGCTAGAGGCTACACCTTC. Amino acids: CASSRTSGARGYTF.

The chain uses TRBV5-6 and TRBJ1-4, with TRBD1 as a possible D gene (6 bases). V lost 4 bases, J lost 3 bases, and 13 bases lay in between. CDR1 is SGHDT and CDR2 is YYEEEE in the germline V gene. The CDR3 is made up of 15 amino acids. The CDR3, as DNA: TGTGCCAGCAGCCCGACGGACAGCCCTAATGAAAAACTGTTTTTT. Translating gives CASSPTDSPNEKLFF.

With regard to this clone: At one of its ends the junction is not consistent with the germline gene, which may arise from a read error. The V and J genes are TRBV14 and TRBJ1-2; 12 bases are shared with TRBD1. This CDR3 comprises 16 residues. Germline lookup yields CDR1 SGHDN and CDR2 FVKESK. CDR3 DNA sequence: TGTGCCAGCCGCCAGGGCATGGGACAGGGGGCCCGGGGCTACACCTTC. Its protein product is CASRQGMGQGARGYTF.

Only one count was recorded for this clone. This sequence joins TRBV30 and TRBJ1-2; 7 positions match TRBD1. Germline CDR1 is GTSNPN and CDR2 is SVGIG (reference sequence). V trimming: 2 bases; J trimming: 9 bases; junction bases outside the gene matches: 9. The CDR3 runs 13 residues. The DNA for the CDR3 is TGTGCCTGGAGTCTGAGGACAGGAGAGAGCTACACCTTC. This codes for CAWSLRTGESYTF.

The chain joins TRBV20-1 to TRBJ2-3; D is unresolved. The CDR3 sequence is 11 residues long. Deletions cut 5 bases from V and 5 bases from J, with 8 bases between. Germline CDR1 DFQATT, CDR2 SNEGSKA (reference sequence). CDR3: CSAPWIDTQYF. Here the CDR3 DNA reads TGCAGTGCTCCATGGATAGATACGCAGTATTTT.

The V call is TRBV6-4, the J call TRBJ2-1; TRBD2 aligns across 10 bases. Germline lookup yields CDR1 MRHNA and CDR2 SNTAGT. The trim removed 8 bases at V and 6 bases at J, leaving 7 bases unmatched. CDR3 length: 14 residues. CDR3 region: CASGKLAGTNEQFF. CDR3 coding DNA: TGTGCCAGCGGAAAACTAGCGGGAACCAATGAGCAGTTCTTC.

CDR3 in DNA: TGCGCCAGCAGCCAAGTCGCTCTAGGACTAGATGGTGGGAACACCATATATTTT. As protein: CASSQVALGLDGGNTIYF. This rearrangement joins TRBV4-3 to TRBJ1-3; no firm D call. The CDR3 contains 18 residues. Germline V gene data show CDR1 as LGHNA and CDR2 as YSLEER. V was shortened by 1 base and J by 7 bases, with 23 bases between the two germline ends.